The 11 T cell receptor beta chains given below trace back to one sample, sequenced in a study of blood T cell repertoires in COVID-19. Data came from immunoSEQ multiplex PCR; TCRdb stores just in-frame clones and leaves some out. The repertoire consists of around 140,000 clones, with around 87% occurring once and the leading ten covering roughly 2.5%. The specimen sequenced was peripheral blood. Source of these receptors: a man aged 50 to 59 with active COVID-19.

The gene calls are TRBV27 and TRBJ1-1, with 7 bases matching TRBD1. The V and J ends lost 5 bases and 1 base, in that order; junction bases with no gene match: 4. CDR3 length: 14 residues. The germline V gene has CDR1 MNHEY and CDR2 SMNVEV (reference sequence). CDR3 in amino acids: CASSRDRSNTEAFF. DNA for the CDR3: TGTGCCAGCAGTCGGGACAGATCGAACACTGAAGCTTTCTTT.

The chain uses TRBV5-4 and TRBJ2-6; D unresolved. This CDR3 is built from 13 residues. Deletions cut 7 bases from V and 4 bases from J, with 9 bases between. Germline V gene lookup returns CDR1 SGHNT and CDR2 YYREEE (reference sequence). CDR3 in amino acids: CASSDTGANVLTF. The CDR3 region has the DNA TGTGCCAGCTCCGACACCGGGGCCAACGTCCTGACTTTC.

V is TRBV9 and J is TRBJ2-2, with D possibly TRBD1 on 5 matching bases. Germline V lookup: CDR1 SGDLS, CDR2 YYNGEE. The V gene lost 4 bases and the J gene lost 1 base, with 8 bases spanning the gap. CDR3 size: 14 residues. The CDR3 loop is CASSPRVNTGELFF. The DNA of the CDR3 is TGTGCCAGCAGCCCCAGGGTGAACACCGGGGAGCTGTTTTTT.

V and J are TRBV12-3 or TRBV12-4 and TRBJ2-7; D possibly corresponds to TRBD2 (6 bases). The CDR3 runs to 13 residues. V lost 7 bases and J 0 bases, leaving 10 bases between the germline ends. This CDR3 is CASNAGSSYEQYF. Written as DNA, the CDR3 is TGTGCCAGCAACGCGGGGTCCTCCTACGAGCAGTACTTC.

The chain is built from TRBV6-5 and TRBJ2-3, with TRBD2 as a possible D gene (6 bases). Trimming shortened V by 0 bases and J by 4 bases, and 14 bases separated the two germline ends. This CDR3 comprises 16 residues. Germline values: CDR1 MNHEY, CDR2 SVGAGI. CDR3 in amino acids: CASSYSGGGSPDTQYF. The CDR3 coding sequence is TGTGCCAGCAGTTACTCGGGTGGGGGGAGCCCAGATACGCAGTATTTT.

V is TRBV4-1 and J is TRBJ1-2, with D unresolved. Trimming removed 4 bases from V and 0 bases from J, with 12 bases in between. From germline, CDR1 is MGHRA and CDR2 YSYEKL. The CDR3 consists of 15 residues. The CDR3 DNA follows: TGCGCCAGCAGCCCAGGCCCCCTTGCTAACTATGGCTACACCTTC. Protein: CASSPGPLANYGYTF.

The chain uses TRBV4-3 and TRBJ1-1, with TRBD1 matching 9 bases. The germline gives CDR1 LGHNA, CDR2 YSLEER. The CDR3 is 14 residues long. After removal of 4 bases from V and 4 bases from J, the junction contained 4 bases not matched to a gene. The CDR3 reads CASSRGQGTTEAFF. In DNA form, the CDR3 reads TGCGCCAGCAGCCGCGGACAGGGGACCACTGAAGCTTTCTTT.

The gene calls are TRBV2 and TRBJ2-7, with D perhaps TRBD2 (6 bases). V gave up 6 bases and J gave up 4 bases, with 19 bases separating them. Germline-derived CDR1 and CDR2 are SNHLY and FYNNEI. The CDR3 length is 15 residues. CDR3 protein: CASRPLPGLNYEQYF. The CDR3 DNA reads as TGTGCCAGCAGACCCCTGCCGGGACTCAATTACGAGCAGTACTTC.

This clone was counted only a few times. The chain joins TRBV11-3 to TRBJ2-2; D remains unclear. Germline CDR1 and CDR2: SGHNT and YENEEA. Trimming left V 0 bases short and J 5 bases short, with 4 bases between. This CDR3 comprises 13 residues. CDR3 nucleotides: TGTGCCAGCAGCTTAGATCAGACCGGGGAGCTGTTTTTT. It encodes CASSLDQTGELFF. Full variable domain (outside the CDR3, taken from reference TRBV11-3 and TRBJ2-2): EAGVVQSPRYKIIEKKQPVAFWCNPISGHNTLYWYLQNLGQGPELLIRYENEEAVDDSQLPKDRFSAERLKGVDSTLKIQPAELGDSAVYLCASSLDQTGELFFGEGSRLTVL.

V usage is TRBV4-1 and J usage is TRBJ1-5; TRBD1 matches at 10 bases. The CDR3 length is 17 residues. V shed 1 base and J 5 bases; nucleotides not matched to a gene: 8. The germline V gene encodes CDR1 MGHRA and CDR2 YSYEKL. CDR3 sequence (DNA): TGCGCCAGCAGCCAAGGCGGGACAGGGGCCGTTTATCAGCCCCAGCATTTT. This gives the protein CASSQGGTGAVYQPQHF.

V usage is TRBV3-1 (or the pseudogene TRBV3-2) and J usage is TRBJ1-2; D ambiguous. Germline assignment: CDR1 LGHDT and CDR2 YNNKEL (reference sequence). The CDR3 loop spans 13 amino acids. Trimming removed 4 bases from V and 4 bases from J, with 10 bases in between. Here the CDR3 reads CASSLRLCYGYTF. CDR3 DNA sequence: TGTGCCAGCAGCCTTCGACTATGCTATGGCTACACCTTC.